The rows below give T cell receptor beta chains drawn from one sample of a study of CD8+CD57+ T cells in acquired aplastic anemia. MiXCR was run by TCRdb on the reads, yielding one entry per CDR3 protein. The sample shows about 98,000 distinct CDR3 sequences, 65% to 70% of them seen only once. The sequenced sample consisted of sorted CD4+, CD8+, or CD8+CD57+ T cells (not recorded which) from PBMCs. The receptors were gathered from a human donor with aplastic anemia. CDR3s include the opening cysteine and the closing phenylalanine or tryptophan. D genes are given only for firm matches. Size is omitted from some rows. Given values are once, few, many or a class for expanded clones.

J gene	clone size	V gene	D gene	CDR3 protein	CDR3 DNA
TRBJ2-7	few	TRBV20-1	TRBD1	CSAGGQAYEQYF	TGCAGTGCTGGGGGACAGGCCTACGAGCAGTACTTC
TRBJ1-3	NA	TRBV15	NA	CATSRDGRAVSGNTIYF	TGTGCCACCAGCAGAGATGGACGGGCCGTCTCTGGAAACACCATATATTTT
TRBJ2-1	NA	TRBV9	NA	CASSTSGGSYNEQFF	TGTGCCAGCAGCACTTCCGGGGGTTCCTACAATGAGCAGTTCTTC
TRBJ2-3	NA	TRBV9	NA	CASSEGGSTDTQYF	TGTGCCAGCAGCGAGGGGGGGAGCACAGATACGCAGTATTTT
TRBJ2-5	NA	TRBV7-8	NA	CASSPRTRQETQYF	TGTGCCAGCAGCCCACGGACTCGGCAAGAGACCCAGTACTTC
TRBJ2-3	NA	TRBV11-1	TRBD1	CASGGDRGLSTDTQYF	TGTGCTTCCGGCGGAGACAGGGGGCTTAGCACAGATACGCAGTATTTT
TRBJ1-1	NA	TRBV20-1	TRBD1	CSARTGRRNTEAFF	TGCAGTGCGAGGACAGGGCGGCGGAACACTGAAGCTTTCTTT
TRBJ1-6	few	TRBV15	NA	CATSGRGLGSPLHF	TGTGCCACCAGCGGCAGGGGACTGGGTTCACCCCTCCACTTT
TRBJ1-1	NA	TRBV5-5	TRBD1	CASSLGRDRDEAFF	TGTGCCAGCAGCTTGGGTCGGGACAGGGATGAAGCTTTCTTT
TRBJ1-1	once	TRBV20-1	NA	CSCPGDTEAFF	TGCAGTTGCCCAGGGGACACTGAAGCTTTCTTT
TRBJ2-7	NA	TRBV11-1	TRBD2	CASSSGLAGGTYEQYF	TGTGCCAGCAGCTCCGGACTAGCGGGAGGTACCTACGAGCAGTACTTC
TRBJ2-1	NA	TRBV20-1	NA	CSARGDSHEQFF	TGCAGTGCTAGAGGGGACTCACATGAGCAGTTCTTC
TRBJ2-7	NA	TRBV29-1	NA	CSVRFTMAYEQYF	TGCAGCGTTAGGTTCACAATGGCTTACGAGCAGTACTTC
TRBJ1-5	many	TRBV27	NA	CASSSATGGRNQPQHF	TGTGCCAGCAGTTCCGCAACCGGCGGGCGCAATCAGCCCCAGCATTTT
TRBJ1-1	NA	TRBV20-1	NA	CSARVPVMNTEAFF	TGCAGTGCTAGAGTCCCAGTAATGAACACTGAAGCTTTCTTT
TRBJ2-7	NA	TRBV19	NA	CASSRTSSSYEQYF	TGTGCCAGCTCAAGGACGTCAAGCTCCTACGAGCAGTACTTC
TRBJ1-2	NA	TRBV14	NA	CATLRERDPTDGYTF	TGTGCCACCTTGAGGGAACGGGACCCGACCGATGGCTACACCTTC
TRBJ2-7	many	TRBV6-5	NA	CASSYSTREQYF	TGTGCCAGCAGTTACTCGACGCGCGAGCAGTACTTC
TRBJ1-5	NA	TRBV19	NA	CASSIWGSGNQPQHF	TGTGCCAGTAGTATTTGGGGGTCCGGGAATCAGCCCCAGCATTTT
TRBJ2-3	NA	TRBV15	NA	CATSVSGASTDTQYF	TGTGCCACCAGTGTTAGCGGTGCTAGCACAGATACGCAGTATTTT
TRBJ2-2	NA	TRBV12-3/TRBV12-4	NA	CASSFVEIPGELFF	TGTGCCAGCAGTTTCGTCGAGATTCCCGGGGAGCTGTTTTTT
TRBJ2-1	NA	TRBV11-1	TRBD2	CASSLGSGAGETDFNEQFF	TGTGCCAGCAGCTTAGGAAGTGGGGCGGGGGAGACAGACTTCAATGAGCAGTTCTTC
TRBJ2-1	few	TRBV7-6	NA	CASSAGGGVDEQFF	TGTGCCAGCAGCGCAGGGGGGGGGGTCGATGAGCAGTTCTTC
TRBJ2-7	many	TRBV27	NA	CASSFTGYEQYF	TGTGCCAGCAGTTTCACGGGCTACGAGCAGTACTTC
TRBJ2-3	NA	TRBV4-2	TRBD2	CASSLYQGLAGGQTDTQYF	TGTGCCAGCAGCCTCTACCAGGGACTAGCGGGGGGGCAGACAGATACGCAGTATTTT
TRBJ2-4	many	TRBV11-2	NA	CASSLGPGSLQYF	TGTGCCAGCAGCTTAGGACCGGGATCTCTTCAGTACTTC
TRBJ2-3	NA	TRBV10-3	TRBD2	CAINPSGGAGDTQYF	TGTGCCATCAATCCTAGCGGGGGGGCTGGAGATACGCAGTATTTT
TRBJ2-1	NA	TRBV7-2	NA	CASSVATHNEQFF	TGTGCCAGCAGCGTGGCGACCCACAATGAGCAGTTCTTC
TRBJ1-3	few	TRBV29-1	NA	CSGMEGNTIYF	TGCAGCGGGATGGAAGGAAACACCATATATTTT
TRBJ1-1	NA	TRBV19	TRBD1	CASSLAGTGGSEAFF	TGTGCCAGTAGTTTGGCCGGGACAGGGGGGTCTGAAGCTTTCTTT
TRBJ2-7	few	TRBV10-1	NA	CASSGIKGEQYF	TGCGCCAGCAGTGGGATCAAGGGCGAGCAGTACTTC
TRBJ2-2	NA	TRBV10-3	NA	CAISEYRVQGGSPGELFF	TGTGCCATCAGTGAATATCGAGTCCAGGGCGGCTCCCCCGGGGAGCTGTTTTTT
TRBJ1-2	once	TRBV25-1	NA	CASSVGGGYGYTF	TGTGCCAGCAGTGTAGGGGGAGGCTATGGCTACACCTTC
TRBJ2-7	NA	TRBV7-9	TRBD1	CASSLARGTEYEQYF	TGTGCCAGCAGCTTAGCGCGTGGGACAGAGTACGAGCAGTACTTC
TRBJ1-2	NA	TRBV12-3/TRBV12-4	TRBD1	CASSLVQGATVGYTF	TGTGCCAGCAGTTTAGTACAGGGGGCGACTGTCGGCTACACCTTC
TRBJ2-1	few	TRBV29-1	NA	CSVGEVGNEQFF	TGCAGCGTTGGGGAGGTGGGCAATGAGCAGTTCTTC
TRBJ2-1	NA	TRBV20-1	TRBD2	CSAPRGGVDNEQFF	TGCAGTGCACCGCGGGGGGGCGTTGACAATGAGCAGTTCTTC
TRBJ2-7	many	TRBV7-6	TRBD1	CASSLSRDREYEQYF	TGTGCCAGCAGCTTATCCCGAGACAGGGAGTACGAGCAGTACTTC
TRBJ2-3	many	TRBV12-3/TRBV12-4	TRBD2	CASSFGTSGGGDTQYF	TGTGCCAGCAGTTTCGGGACTAGCGGGGGGGGAGATACGCAGTATTTT
TRBJ2-7	once	TRBV2	NA	CASSEGPGVLSYEQYF	TGTGCCAGCAGTGAAGGGCCAGGGGTCCTCTCCTACGAGCAGTACTTC
TRBJ2-7	NA	TRBV20-1	TRBD2	CSAPTSGEYEQYF	TGCAGTGCCCCGACTAGCGGGGAATACGAGCAGTACTTC
TRBJ1-2	few	TRBV25-1	NA	CASSEAGRYGYTF	TGTGCCAGCAGTGAAGCCGGGAGGTATGGCTACACCTTC
TRBJ2-5	few	TRBV10-3	TRBD2	CAISEEKKRGGPETQYF	TGTGCCATCAGTGAGGAGAAGAAGCGGGGGGGCCCAGAGACCCAGTACTTC
TRBJ1-5	NA	TRBV10-3	NA	CAISELGGSNQPQHF	TGTGCCATCAGTGAGCTGGGGGGGTCGAATCAGCCCCAGCATTTT
TRBJ1-5	NA	TRBV20-1	NA	CSASARNSNQPQHF	TGCAGTGCTAGTGCCAGGAATAGCAATCAGCCCCAGCATTTT
TRBJ2-2	many	TRBV7-9	TRBD2	CASSGTSGVLLFF	TGTGCCAGCAGCGGGACTAGCGGGGTGTTACTGTTTTTT
TRBJ2-3	NA	TRBV2	TRBD1	CASNTGASDTQYF	TGTGCCAGCAATACAGGGGCGTCAGATACGCAGTATTTT
TRBJ2-7	NA	TRBV9	NA	CASSDDSYEQYF	TGTGCCAGCAGCGATGACTCCTACGAGCAGTACTTC
TRBJ2-5	medium-sized	TRBV6-4	TRBD2	CASSEGLESETQYF	TGTGCCAGCAGCGAGGGACTAGAGTCAGAGACCCAGTACTTC
TRBJ2-7	NA	TRBV5-1	TRBD1	CASSIGTVTYEQYF	TGCGCCAGCAGCATCGGGACAGTGACCTACGAGCAGTACTTC
TRBJ1-6	NA	TRBV7-2	NA	CASSTRTVSPLHF	TGTGCCAGCAGTACTCGGACCGTTTCACCCCTCCACTTT
TRBJ1-1	NA	TRBV10-3	NA	CAISEPDLNTEAFF	TGTGCCATCAGTGAACCCGATTTGAACACTGAAGCTTTCTTT
TRBJ1-5	NA	TRBV20-1	NA	CSARRQVNQPQHF	TGCAGTGCTAGAAGGCAAGTAAATCAGCCCCAGCATTTT